The present entry profiles one TCR beta chain with its context. Its antigen remains unidentified. At 300,000 cells each, triplicate sorts were carried out for each CD8+ T cell subset. The data were taken from a study of CXCR3-negative and CXCR3-positive naive CD8 T cells. Overall study context: Per-library TRB read counts averaged about 1.5 +/- 0.3 million, adding up to approximately 130 million in total. Overall study findings and caveats: Memory CD8+ cells showed much lower diversity, while both naive subsets were comparably high. CXCR3-positive naive cells carried more hydrophobic TRB CDR3s than CXCR3-negative naive cells did.

The authors prepared UMI-labeled TRB cDNA libraries by 5' RACE. Following a re-call of the 5' RACE reads, TCRdb has one entry per CDR3 protein and lacks DNA. The sample has over 70,000 distinct CDR3 sequences, and its top ten clones hold roughly 0.8%. There are 16 residues in the CDR3. Germline loops: CDR1 LGHNA, CDR2 YSLEER. Sequenced material: naive CXCR3+ CD8+ T cells from blood. Subset: CD45RO-CCR7+CD27+CD95- naive CD8+ T cells expressing CXCR3 (TNR3+). This receptor was obtained from a human donor in good health. Some clones in this sample may be carry-over from other donors' samples. This chain uses TRBV4-3 with TRBJ2-1; TCRdb's D call of TRBD2 is untestable without DNA. The CDR3 sequence: CASSQEMASGSDEQFF.